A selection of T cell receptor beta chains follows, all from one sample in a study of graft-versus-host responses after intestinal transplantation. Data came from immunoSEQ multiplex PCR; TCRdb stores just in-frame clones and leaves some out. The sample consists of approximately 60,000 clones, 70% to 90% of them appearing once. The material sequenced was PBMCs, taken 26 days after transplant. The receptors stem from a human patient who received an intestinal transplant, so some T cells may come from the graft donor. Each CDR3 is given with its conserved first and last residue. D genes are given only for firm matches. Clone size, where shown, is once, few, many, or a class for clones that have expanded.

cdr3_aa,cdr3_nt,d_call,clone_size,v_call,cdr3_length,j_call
CASSVDGTSGIKETQYF,TGTGCCAGCAGCGTAGATGGGACTAGCGGGATAAAAGAGACCCAGTACTTC,TRBD2,once,TRBV9,17,TRBJ2-5
CASSDWQVFYEQYF,TGTGCCAGCAGTGATTGGCAGGTTTTCTACGAGCAGTACTTC,.,.,TRBV6-1,14,TRBJ2-7
CASGSQGATGELFF,TGTGCTAGTGGTTCACAGGGGGCGACCGGGGAGCTGTTTTTT,TRBD1,.,TRBV12-5,14,TRBJ2-2
CASSMGQGANTEAFF,TGTGCCAGTAGTATGGGGCAGGGGGCGAACACTGAAGCTTTCTTT,TRBD1,.,TRBV19,15,TRBJ1-1
CASSDDGLGETQYF,TGTGCCAGCAGCGACGACGGACTAGGAGAGACCCAGTACTTC,TRBD2,.,TRBV9,14,TRBJ2-5
CASSQDVSGSRTGELFF,TGTGCCAGCAGCCAAGATGTTAGCGGGAGCAGGACCGGGGAGCTGTTTTTT,TRBD2,few,TRBV14,17,TRBJ2-2
CASSQDNSGIETQYF,TGCGCCAGCAGCCAAGATAATAGCGGGATAGAGACCCAGTACTTC,TRBD2,.,TRBV4-3,15,TRBJ2-5
CASSLSGVGTQYF,TGTGCCAGCAGTTTAAGCGGGGTGGGTACGCAGTATTTT,TRBD2,.,TRBV27,13,TRBJ2-3
CASSYGQENQPQHF,TGTGCCAGCAGTTATGGACAGGAGAATCAGCCCCAGCATTTT,TRBD1,few,TRBV6-1,14,TRBJ1-5
CAWTRTGTAGELFF,TGTGCCTGGACTCGGACAGGGACGGCCGGGGAGCTGTTTTTT,TRBD1,.,TRBV30,14,TRBJ2-2
CAWSVLTTYNEQFF,TGTGCCTGGAGTGTACTCACTACTTACAATGAGCAGTTCTTC,.,few,TRBV30,14,TRBJ2-1
CASSDGDQPQHF,TGTGCCAGCAGCGATGGAGATCAGCCCCAGCATTTT,.,.,TRBV9,12,TRBJ1-5
CASSAELAGGPDGANVLTF,TGTGCCAGCAGCGCAGAACTAGCGGGGGGGCCTGATGGGGCCAACGTCCTGACTTTC,TRBD2,.,TRBV2,19,TRBJ2-6
CASSLDAGASYNEQFF,TGTGCCAGCAGCTTAGATGCGGGGGCGTCCTACAATGAGCAGTTCTTC,.,.,TRBV7-9,16,TRBJ2-1
CASSPIGKGASNTEAFF,TGTGCCAGCAGTCCTATAGGGAAGGGGGCTTCGAACACTGAAGCTTTCTTT,TRBD1,.,TRBV25-1,17,TRBJ1-1
CASSLFQRGSSYEQYF,TGTGCCAGCAGCTTGTTCCAGCGGGGGAGCTCCTACGAGCAGTACTTC,TRBD2,.,TRBV5-4,16,TRBJ2-7
CASGLGQGPYGYTF,TGTGCTAGTGGTTTGGGACAGGGGCCCTATGGCTACACCTTC,TRBD1,once,TRBV12-5,14,TRBJ1-2
CASSPGLAFYNEQFF,TGTGCCAGCAGCCCGGGACTAGCCTTCTACAATGAGCAGTTCTTC,TRBD2,.,TRBV7-3,15,TRBJ2-1
CASSGARTGKNTGELFF,TGTGCCAGCAGCGGAGCGCGGACAGGGAAAAACACCGGGGAGCTGTTTTTT,TRBD1,.,TRBV11-3,17,TRBJ2-2
CASSLSGQGRFSYGYTF,TGTGCCAGCAGTTTATCGGGGCAGGGAAGGTTCTCCTACGGCTACACCTTC,.,.,TRBV27,17,TRBJ1-2
CASSPHLLVTLGKVVQYF,TGTGCCAGCAGCCCTCACCTACTAGTTACCCTAGGGAAAGTGGTCCAGTACTTC,.,.,TRBV11-2,18,TRBJ2-5
CASSPDLDRELETQYF,TGTGCCAGCAGCCCGGACTTGGACAGAGAACTAGAGACCCAGTACTTC,.,.,TRBV7-6,16,TRBJ2-5
CASSVRDSEAFF,TGTGCCAGCAGCGTACGGGACAGTGAAGCTTTCTTT,TRBD1,.,TRBV9,12,TRBJ1-1
CSVALGEGSGANVLTF,TGCAGCGTGGCCTTGGGGGAGGGCTCTGGGGCCAACGTCCTGACTTTC,TRBD2,.,TRBV29-1,16,TRBJ2-6
CASSVRDFGEAFF,TGTGCCAGCAGTGTCAGGGATTTTGGTGAAGCTTTCTTT,.,once,TRBV6-5,13,TRBJ1-1
CASSAGTGTNTGELFF,TGCGCCAGCAGCGCGGGGACAGGGACGAACACCGGGGAGCTGTTTTTT,TRBD1,.,TRBV5-1,16,TRBJ2-2
CASEIEASEHTDTQYF,TGTGCCAGTGAGATCGAGGCTAGCGAACACACAGATACGCAGTATTTT,.,.,TRBV5-8,16,TRBJ2-3
CASSQGGLESYEQYF,TGTGCCAGCAGCCAGGGGGGACTAGAAAGCTACGAGCAGTACTTC,TRBD2,.,TRBV4-2,15,TRBJ2-7
CATWTGHTGELFF,TGTGCCACCTGGACAGGGCACACCGGGGAGCTGTTTTTT,TRBD1,.,TRBV7-9,13,TRBJ2-2
CASSLTGLSEAFF,TGTGCCAGCAGTTTAACGGGACTTTCTGAAGCTTTCTTT,.,.,TRBV28,13,TRBJ1-1
CASSLTSGASSYNEQFF,TGTGCCAGCAGCTTAACTAGCGGGGCGAGCTCCTACAATGAGCAGTTCTTC,TRBD2,.,TRBV11-1,17,TRBJ2-1
CASSLDRGRSNQPQHF,TGCGCCAGCAGTCTTGACAGGGGGCGAAGCAATCAGCCCCAGCATTTT,TRBD1,.,TRBV10-1,16,TRBJ1-5
CASRPNRDRVTPLHF,TGTGCCAGCAGACCGAACCGGGACAGGGTGACTCCCCTCCACTTT,TRBD1,.,TRBV6-1,15,TRBJ1-6
CASSEAGTGYNQPQHF,TGTGCCAGCAGTGAAGCCGGGACAGGGTACAATCAGCCCCAGCATTTT,TRBD1,.,TRBV6-1,16,TRBJ1-5
CASSGLREGETQYF,TGTGCCAGCAGTGGTTTACGGGAAGGGGAGACCCAGTACTTC,.,.,TRBV2,14,TRBJ2-5
CASSAVPVETQYF,TGTGCCAGCAGTGCAGTGCCAGTGGAGACCCAGTACTTC,.,.,TRBV5-4,13,TRBJ2-5
CASSLTATNEKLFF,TGTGCCAGCAGCCTGACAGCAACTAATGAAAAACTGTTTTTT,.,.,TRBV6-5,14,TRBJ1-4
CASSLKQGSRTDTQYF,TGCGCCAGCAGCCTAAAACAGGGGAGTAGGACAGATACGCAGTATTTT,TRBD1,.,TRBV4-1,16,TRBJ2-3
CASSLSTANEQFF,TGTGCCAGCAGTTTATCGACAGCAAATGAGCAGTTCTTC,.,.,TRBV27,13,TRBJ2-1
CASSYSGQGADTQYF,TGTGCCAGCAGTTACTCGGGACAGGGGGCAGATACGCAGTATTTT,TRBD1,.,TRBV6-7,15,TRBJ2-3
CASRDSTAEAFF,TGTGCCAGCAGAGACAGTACGGCTGAAGCTTTCTTT,.,.,TRBV5-4,12,TRBJ1-1
CASSVDWTLGNTIYF,TGTGCCAGCAGCGTAGACTGGACACTCGGAAACACCATATATTTT,.,.,TRBV9,15,TRBJ1-3
CASSEPYEVGQGAEETQYF,TGTGCCAGCAGTGAACCTTACGAAGTGGGACAGGGGGCTGAAGAGACCCAGTACTTC,TRBD1,few,TRBV6-1,19,TRBJ2-5
CASNERGGGAEAFF,TGTGCCAGCAATGAGAGGGGGGGAGGAGCTGAAGCTTTCTTT,.,.,TRBV28,14,TRBJ1-1
CASSVGQAGTGELFF,TGTGCCAGCAGCGTGGGACAGGCGGGCACCGGGGAGCTGTTTTTT,TRBD1,.,TRBV9,15,TRBJ2-2
CASSPWTGGETGELFF,TGTGCCAGCTCACCTTGGACAGGGGGCGAAACCGGGGAGCTGTTTTTT,TRBD1,.,TRBV18,16,TRBJ2-2
CASSQERFSGDTIYF,TGTGCCAGCAGCCAAGAAAGGTTTTCGGGGGACACCATATATTTT,.,.,TRBV14,15,TRBJ1-3